This TCR beta chain was sequenced for a study of blood T cells in healthy people across ages. V gave up 4 bases and J gave up 4 bases, with 11 bases separating them. Germline V gives CDR1 SGHTA, CDR2 FQGNSA. The CDR3 sequence is 14 residues long. Study-wide findings and caveats: TCR beta diversity per million T cells fell roughly linearly with age. Relative to aged donors, long-lived donors carried more naive CD4+ cells and displayed higher diversity.

This clonotype was seen a few times. What it recognizes is unknown. Alongside a J-beta primer mix, a sample-barcoded 5' primer served in a second PCR lasting roughly 7 to 11 cycles. A tag from a template-switch adaptor with 12 random nucleotides marked each cDNA molecule. TCRdb re-called the 5' RACE reads with MiXCR, one entry per CDR3 protein. The table shows about 720,000 distinct CDR3 sequences, with 22% occurring only once. The rearrangement joins TRBV7-2 to TRBJ2-1; D ambiguous. This TCR was sampled from a man between 65 and 80 years old in good health. Sequencing was performed on blood. For the CDR3, the DNA is TGTGCCAGCAGCTCCCAGGTTCGTTACAATGAGCAGTTCTTC. Encoded protein: CASSSQVRYNEQFF. The full variable domain, with the rest looked up from reference TRBV7-2 and TRBJ2-1, is GAGVSQSPSNKVTEKGKDVELRCDPISGHTALYWYRQSLGQGLEFLIYFQGNSAPDKSGLPSDRFSAERTGGSVSTLTIQRTQQEDSAVYLCASSSQVRYNEQFFGPGTRLTVL.